Each of the 2 T cell receptor beta chains below was sequenced from the same sample in a study of shared T cell receptors in the human thymus. The repertoire was sequenced with immunoSEQ multiplex PCR; TCRdb's copy has only in-frame clones and lacks some. This sample yields approximately 580,000 clones, of which 78% are seen a single time; 0.013% belongs to the top ten. This same sample was also part of a study on human thymus T cells.

Material: thymocytes. All receptors come from a boy in the first two years of life with a congenital heart defect.

The rearrangement joins TRBV6-5 to TRBJ2-1; 7 bases agree with TRBD2. The germline gives CDR1 MNHEY, CDR2 SVGAGI. V was pared by 6 bases and J by 5 bases, with 10 bases of the junction left unmatched. CDR3 length: 15 residues. CDR3 amino acids: CASRRAGRYNNEQFF. The CDR3 DNA sequence: TGTGCCAGCAGACGAGCGGGGAGATATAACAATGAGCAGTTCTTC.

The chain links TRBV28 to TRBJ2-7, with 7 bases matching TRBD2. This CDR3 has 16 residues. Germline CDR1 and CDR2: MDHEN and SYDVKM. The V segment lost 2 bases and the J segment 1 base; nucleotides outside the gene matches: 8. CDR3 bases: TGTGCCAGCAGTTTAAAGACTGGCGGGAGTTCCTACGAGCAGTACTTC. Translation gives CASSLKTGGSSYEQYF.